The 5 T cell receptor beta chains presented below share a single source sample, sequenced in a study of siplizumab effects on memory and regulatory T cells. Sequenced by immunoSEQ multiplex PCR; TCRdb stores in-frame clones only, minus some. The sample has roughly 100,000 clones, 93% seen once. Specimen: CD4+ T cells sorted from blood. The receptor source for this set is a human donor in good health.

The V and J genes are TRBV5-6 and TRBJ2-1; maybe TRBD2 (5 bases). The CDR3 has 15 residues. Germline V gene data show CDR1 as SGHDT and CDR2 as YYEEEE. Trimming removed 0 bases at V and 0 bases at J, with 7 bases between. The CDR3 DNA reads TGTGCCAGCAGCTTGGGAGGGAGCTCCTACAATGAGCAGTTCTTC. This translates into CASSLGGSSYNEQFF. Filled out from reference TRBV5-6 and TRBJ2-1, the complete variable domain reads DAGVTQSPTHLIKTRGQQVTLRCSPKSGHDTVSWYQQALGQGPQFIFQYYEEEERQRGNFPDRFSGHQFPNYSSELNVNALLLGDSALYLCASSLGGSSYNEQFFGPGTRLTVL.

The V and J genes are TRBV7-9 and TRBJ1-5; 9 bases map to TRBD1. V gave up 5 bases and J gave up 11 bases; unmatched junction bases: 4. The CDR3 sequence is 12 residues long. Germline CDR1 and CDR2: SEHNR and FQNEAQ (reference sequence). CDR3 bases: TGTGCCAGCAGCCCGGACAGGGGAGCCCAGCATTTT. Residues: CASSPDRGAQHF.

The rearrangement joins TRBV6-5 to TRBJ1-4; TRBD1 agrees at 8 bases. Germline values: CDR1 MNHEY, CDR2 SVGAGI. The length of the CDR3 is 14 residues. J gave up 8 bases and V 4 bases, and 6 bases lay outside the gene matches. The CDR3 DNA reads as TGTGCCAGCAGTTTTCAGGGGGCCGGCGAAAAACTGTTTTTT. Translation gives CASSFQGAGEKLFF.

This clone was recorded only once. For the CDR3, the DNA is TGTGCCAGCAGTTTTAAGCTCAGGGACTCTACAGATACGCAGTATTTT. This codes for CASSFKLRDSTDTQYF. The rearrangement joins TRBV27 to TRBJ2-3, with D tentatively TRBD2 (6 bases). CDR3 length: 16 residues. CDR1 and CDR2 from the germline V gene are MNHEY and SMNVEV (reference sequence). V gave up 3 bases and J gave up 3 bases, with 16 bases separating them.

The chain uses TRBV29-1 and TRBJ1-1; TRBD1 is a possible D gene (6 bases). There are 14 residues in the CDR3. Trimming took off 4 bases at V and 1 base at J, with 13 bases between the two ends. CDR1 and CDR2 from the germline V gene are SQVTM and ANQGSEA. The CDR3 DNA reads TGCAGCGTTGGACAGGCGGTTGGGAACACTGAAGCTTTCTTT. It encodes CSVGQAVGNTEAFF.